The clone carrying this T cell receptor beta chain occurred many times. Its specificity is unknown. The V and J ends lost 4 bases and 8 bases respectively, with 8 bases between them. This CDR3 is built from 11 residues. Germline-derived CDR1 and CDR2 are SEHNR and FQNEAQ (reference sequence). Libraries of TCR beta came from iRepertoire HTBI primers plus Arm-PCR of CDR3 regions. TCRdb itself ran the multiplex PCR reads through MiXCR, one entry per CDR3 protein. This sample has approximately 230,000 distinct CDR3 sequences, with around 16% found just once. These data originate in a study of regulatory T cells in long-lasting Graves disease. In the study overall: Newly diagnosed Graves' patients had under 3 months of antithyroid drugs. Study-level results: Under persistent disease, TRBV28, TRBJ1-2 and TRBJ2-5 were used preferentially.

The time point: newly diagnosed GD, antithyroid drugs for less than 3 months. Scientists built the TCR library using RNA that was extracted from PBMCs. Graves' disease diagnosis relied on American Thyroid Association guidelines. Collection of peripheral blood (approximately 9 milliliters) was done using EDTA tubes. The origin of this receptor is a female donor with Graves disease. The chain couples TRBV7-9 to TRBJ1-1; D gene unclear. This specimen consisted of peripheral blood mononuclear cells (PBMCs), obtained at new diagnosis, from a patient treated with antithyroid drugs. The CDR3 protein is CASSSGFEAFF. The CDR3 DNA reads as TGTGCCAGCAGCTCCGGTTTCGAAGCTTTCTTT.